One T cell receptor beta chain is described in this entry. Its target is not known. Data came from immunoSEQ multiplex PCR; TCRdb stores just in-frame clones and leaves some out. The table includes roughly 32,000 clones, more than 75% detected once. V was trimmed by 7 bases and J by 0 bases, leaving 13 bases between them. Per the germline V gene, CDR1 is PRHDT and CDR2 is FYEKMQ (reference sequence). This CDR3 contains 15 residues. This specimen comes from a study of somatic mutations in cytotoxic T cells in rheumatoid arthritis. Study-wide results and caveats: Rheumatoid arthritis patients and age-matched healthy controls showed no significant difference in CD8+ T-cell clonality.

The V gene is TRBV13, the J gene TRBJ2-1, with D possibly TRBD2 on 5 matching bases. Sequenced sample: CD8+ T cells sorted from blood. This clonotype was obtained from an adult with rheumatoid arthritis. CDR3 in amino acids: CASNPSGSSYNEQFF. Here the CDR3 DNA reads TGTGCCAGCAACCCCTCTGGGAGCTCCTACAATGAGCAGTTCTTC. Full variable domain (remainder filled in from reference TRBV13 and TRBJ2-1): AAGVIQSPRHLIKEKRETATLKCYPIPRHDTVYWYQQGPGQDPQFLISFYEKMQSDKGSIPDRFSAQQFSDYHSELNMSSLELGDSALYFCASNPSGSSYNEQFFGPGTRLTVL.